This paragraph covers one T cell receptor (beta chain) sequence. These data are taken from a study of blood T cell repertoires in COVID-19. Measured with immunoSEQ multiplex PCR; TCRdb has only the in-frame clones, and not every one. The sample has some 350,000 clones, around nine tenths seen once. Patients of the Seattle cohort, enrolled during active infection, were followed longitudinally. The receptor was derived from a woman in her 70s with COVID-19, enrolled during active disease. The sequenced material came from peripheral blood.

For the CDR3, the DNA is TGTGCCAGCAGTTCTGGCGGCCAGAAGACCCAGTACTTC. Its translation is CASSSGGQKTQYF. This chain joins TRBV27 and TRBJ2-5; D is unresolved. V was cut by 4 bases and J by 6 bases, with 12 bases left in between. Germline CDR1 reads MNHEY; CDR2 reads SMNVEV (reference sequence). This CDR3 comprises 13 residues.